This TCR beta chain is from a study of blood T cells in healthy people across ages. A J-beta primer mix and a sample-barcoded 5' primer were used in a second PCR of roughly 7 to 12 cycles. Using its own MiXCR run on the 5' RACE reads, TCRdb lists one record per CDR3 protein. In the table there are about 1.4 million distinct CDR3 sequences, around 59% of which are singletons. As concerns this clonotype: Its antigen is not identified.

The CDR3 runs to 14 residues. Trimming took off 6 bases at V and 2 bases at J, with 10 bases between the two ends. Germline values: CDR1 SNHLY, CDR2 FYNNEI. Study-wide results and caveats: Diversity was estimated from one million T cells, and these estimates were considered underestimates. A roughly linear fall in TCR beta diversity per million T cells was seen with increasing age.

What was sequenced was blood. This rearrangement joins TRBV2 to TRBJ2-2; no reliable D call. The clonotype comes from a man aged 18-30 years in good health. CDR3 sequence reads: CASRQDQNTGELFF. DNA of the CDR3: TGTGCCAGCAGGCAGGATCAAAACACCGGGGAGCTGTTTTTT.